The 13 T cell receptor beta chains below come from one sample, sequenced in a study of T-cell memory formation after mild COVID-19. TCRdb passed the 5' RACE reads through MiXCR, listing each CDR3 protein once. Among 110,000 or so distinct CDR3 sequences listed, approximately 21% were seen once. Source material: PBMCs or a T cell subset sorted from them (not recorded which). These receptors were collected from a man aged 18 to 35 who had mild COVID-19 (a few samples of this study predate the infection). Cell type and time point are not known.

This sequence joins TRBV5-1 and TRBJ2-5; possible D gene TRBD1, 6 bases. The CDR3 is made up of 14 amino acids. V was cut by 4 bases and J by 5 bases, with 15 bases left in between. In germline, CDR1 is SGHRS, CDR2 YFSETQ. The CDR3 sequence is CASSPPTGMETQYF. CDR3 coding DNA: TGCGCCAGCAGCCCCCCGACAGGAATGGAGACCCAGTACTTC.

The rearrangement uses TRBV5-1 and TRBJ2-6, with D tentatively TRBD2 (5 bases). The CDR3 contains 16 residues. Per germline, CDR1 SGHRS and CDR2 YFSETQ. The V gene lost 3 bases and the J gene lost 8 bases, with 18 bases spanning the gap. The CDR3 DNA follows: TGCGCCAGCAGCTCGCCGGTTATTGGGGAGCCCAACGTCCTGACTTTC. This sequence encodes CASSSPVIGEPNVLTF.

The chain combines TRBV27 with TRBJ2-3, with D perhaps TRBD2 (6 bases). Per germline, CDR1 MNHEY and CDR2 SMNVEV (reference sequence). V was trimmed by 2 bases and J by 4 bases, leaving 10 bases between them. The CDR3 length is 14 residues. DNA for the CDR3: TGTGCCAGCAGTTTAGCGGGGAGTCCAGATACGCAGTATTTT. Its protein is CASSLAGSPDTQYF.

This clonotype was found a few times. J is TRBJ2-3 and V is TRBV7-9; 12 bases agree with TRBD2. J lost 6 bases, V lost 7 bases, and 11 bases had no gene match. This CDR3 region has 16 residues. Germline values: CDR1 SEHNR, CDR2 FQNEAQ (reference sequence). CDR3 in amino acids: CASTLGLAGLPDTQYF. For the CDR3, the DNA is TGTGCCAGCACCCTCGGACTAGCGGGGCTCCCCGATACGCAGTATTTT.

V and J are TRBV7-9 and TRBJ2-3; perhaps TRBD2 as D (6 bases). CDR1 SEHNR and CDR2 FQNEAQ come from the germline V gene (reference sequence). Trimming stripped 5 bases from V and 4 bases from J, with 22 bases between. This CDR3 is 17 amino acids long. The CDR3 DNA follows: TGTGCCAGCAGCCCGGCTTCGGGGGTGTTCCAACCAGATACGCAGTATTTT. Protein: CASSPASGVFQPDTQYF.

This clonotype was seen a handful of times. Mismatch with germline at one junction end may stem from a read error. The CDR3 DNA reads TGCGCCAGCAGCCAACTTAGCGGGGGGCAATTGCTCTTC. Encoded protein: CASSQLSGGQLLF. The chain recombines TRBV4-3 with TRBJ2-1, with 10 bases fitting TRBD2. Germline CDR1 is LGHNA and CDR2 is YSLEER. CDR3 length: 13 residues.

The chain combines TRBV7-9 with TRBJ2-1; 8 nucleotides align to TRBD1. From germline, CDR1 is SEHNR and CDR2 FQNEAQ (reference sequence). CDR3 size: 14 residues. The J segment lost 7 bases and the V segment lost 3 bases, leaving 5 bases of the junction unmatched. This chain's CDR3 is CASSLVQGANEQFF. CDR3 in DNA: TGTGCCAGCAGCTTGGTGCAGGGGGCGAATGAGCAGTTCTTC.

This clonotype was detected many times. V and J are TRBV29-1 and TRBJ2-1; D not resolved. Between the trimmed V and J ends, which lost 2 bases and 3 bases, there was a span of 11 bases. The CDR3 has 14 amino acids. CDR1 is SQVTM, CDR2 ANQGSEA, per germline. The CDR3 DNA sequence: TGCAGCGTTGAACCAGTCTACAGCTACAATGAGCAGTTCTTC. This encodes CSVEPVYSYNEQFF.

The table lists this clonotype with a few counts. This chain joins TRBV20-1 and TRBJ2-3; TRBD2 matches at 11 bases. The CDR3 contains 16 residues. The germline gives CDR1 DFQATT, CDR2 SNEGSKA (reference sequence). The trim removed 6 bases at V and 4 bases at J, leaving 12 bases unmatched. Here the CDR3 reads CSATALLAGAADTQYF. The DNA of the CDR3 is TGCAGTGCCACCGCTTTACTAGCGGGGGCGGCAGATACGCAGTATTTT.

This clonotype appeared a few times. The chain joins TRBV12-3 or TRBV12-4 to TRBJ2-3; D call uncertain. The CDR3 sequence is 14 residues long. The V end lost 7 bases, the J end lost 5 bases, and 16 bases lay between the germline ends. The CDR3, as DNA: TGTGCCAGCACTTTCGGCCTCGGGTTAGATACGCAGTATTTT. Translated, it gives CASTFGLGLDTQYF.

The chain recombines TRBV25-1 with TRBJ2-5, with D possibly TRBD2 on 5 matching bases. CDR1 is MGHDK and CDR2 is SYGVNS in the germline V gene. The V and J ends lost 3 bases and 5 bases respectively, with 7 bases between them. This CDR3 spans 12 amino acids. The CDR3 sequence: CASSDPGETQYF. The CDR3 DNA reads TGTGCCAGCAGTGACCCGGGGGAGACCCAGTACTTC.

V is TRBV15 and J is TRBJ2-3; D remains ambiguous. Germline V gene data show CDR1 as LNHNV and CDR2 as YYDKDF (reference sequence). The CDR3 has 14 amino acids. With 3 bases removed from V and 2 bases from J, the gap between germline ends came to 9 bases. CDR3 DNA sequence: TGTGCCACCAGCAGTATCTCCGACACAGATACGCAGTATTTT. It translates to CATSSISDTDTQYF.

The chain carries TRBV5-4 and TRBJ2-3; 8 nucleotides agree with TRBD1. The V and J ends lost 4 bases and 1 base, in that order; junction bases with no gene match: 5. The CDR3 is 15 residues long. The germline V gene encodes CDR1 SGHNT and CDR2 YYREEE (reference sequence). Here the CDR3 reads CASSKRGQGTDTQYF. Here the CDR3 DNA reads TGTGCCAGCAGCAAACGGGGACAGGGCACAGATACGCAGTATTTT.